This passage covers 22 T cell receptor beta chains from one sample sequenced in a study of cytomegalovirus exposure and HLA in healthy donors. PCR primers comprised 60 Vbeta and 13 Jbeta primers. Sequenced by immunoSEQ multiplex PCR; TCRdb stores in-frame clones only, minus some. Among about 190,000 clones listed, around 81% were seen once. Sequenced: PBMCs. The source of these receptors is a woman aged 50 to 65 in good health and CMV-seropositive.

This sequence joins TRBV7-9 and TRBJ1-1, with 7 positions matching TRBD1. CDR3 length: 13 amino acids. Germline V gene sequence: CDR1 SEHNR, CDR2 FQNEAQ (reference sequence). V was clipped by 7 bases and J by 5 bases; unmatched bases: 7. The CDR3 DNA reads TGTGCCAGCAATCTACAGGGGAGTACTGAAGCTTTCTTT. The encoded protein is CASNLQGSTEAFF.

V and J are TRBV29-1 and TRBJ1-5; TRBD1 agrees at 9 bases. V was clipped by 6 bases and J by 6 bases; unmatched bases: 6. CDR3 length equals 13 residues. Germline V lookup: CDR1 SQVTM, CDR2 ANQGSEA. CDR3 loop: CSVGQGDRQPQHF. The CDR3 DNA follows: TGCAGCGTGGGACAGGGCGATCGTCAGCCCCAGCATTTT. The complete variable domain, with remaining parts taken from reference TRBV29-1 and TRBJ1-5, reads SAVISQKPSRDICQRGTSLTIQCQVDSQVTMMFWYRQQPGQSLTLIATANQGSEATYESGFVIDKFPISRPNLTFSTLTVSNMSPEDSSIYLCSVGQGDRQPQHFGDGTRLSIL.

The DNA of the CDR3 is TGCGCCAGCAGCTTGGGAGCGGGGGGTTACAATGAGCAGTTCTTC. This translates into CASSLGAGGYNEQFF. V is TRBV5-1 and J is TRBJ2-1; 9 bases match TRBD2. Germline assignment: CDR1 SGHRS and CDR2 YFSETQ. V was pared by 0 bases and J by 4 bases, with 2 bases of the junction left unmatched. The CDR3 spans 15 residues.

The chain links TRBV2 to TRBJ1-2; D remains unclear. The germline V gene encodes CDR1 SNHLY and CDR2 FYNNEI. V dropped 3 bases and J dropped 3 bases, with 11 bases sitting between them. The CDR3 sequence is 14 residues long. CDR3 nucleotide sequence: TGTGCCAGCAGTGATGCGGGAGCGGACTATGGCTACACCTTC. As protein: CASSDAGADYGYTF.

The table lists this clone with a few counts. The rearrangement links TRBV7-3 to TRBJ1-1; 9 nucleotides line up with TRBD1. Germline assignment: CDR1 SGHTA and CDR2 FQGTGA. J was trimmed by 6 bases and V by 5 bases; bases with no gene match: 4. The length of the CDR3 is 13 residues. The CDR3 DNA sequence: TGTGCCAGCAGCGCCCGGACAGGGGCTGAAGCTTTCTTT. Its translation: CASSARTGAEAFF.

A single count supports this clone. This rearrangement joins TRBV7-3 to TRBJ2-3; D gene ambiguous. The V gene's germline CDR1 is SGHTA and CDR2 FQGTGA. The CDR3 runs 15 residues. V lost 4 bases and J 3 bases, leaving 14 bases between the germline ends. The CDR3 is CASSSHGLVTDTQYF. The CDR3 DNA is TGTGCCAGCAGCTCCCACGGTCTAGTAACAGATACGCAGTATTTT.

The chain links TRBV5-6 to TRBJ2-7; TRBD1 matches 10 bases. The length of the CDR3 is 14 residues. With V trimmed by 3 bases and J by 5 bases, 5 bases remained unmatched. Germline V gives CDR1 SGHDT, CDR2 YYEEEE. CDR3 in DNA: TGTGCCAGCAGCTATGGGACAGGGGTTCACGAGCAGTACTTC. This gives the protein CASSYGTGVHEQYF.

The V call is TRBV5-4, the J call TRBJ2-7; 7 nucleotides line up with TRBD1. The germline V gene encodes CDR1 SGHNT and CDR2 YYREEE (reference sequence). The CDR3 runs 14 residues. J gave up 3 bases and V 4 bases, and 7 bases lay outside the gene matches. The DNA of the CDR3 is TGTGCCAGCAGCCGGGACAGCGACTACTACGAGCAGTACTTC. Translation gives CASSRDSDYYEQYF.

The rearrangement uses TRBV5-1 and TRBJ2-4; maybe TRBD2 (5 bases). This CDR3 spans 16 amino acids. V lost 0 bases to trimming and J lost 0 bases, with 10 bases between them. The V gene's germline CDR1 is SGHRS and CDR2 YFSETQ. CDR3 sequence (DNA): TGCGCCAGCAGCTTGGTCTACGAGGGAGCCAAAAACATTCAGTACTTC. Its protein product is CASSLVYEGAKNIQYF.

The rearrangement links TRBV2 to TRBJ2-1; 15 bases are a match to TRBD2. The CDR3 runs to 16 residues. V dropped 8 bases and J dropped 8; count of bases not matched to a gene: 10. From germline, CDR1 is SNHLY and CDR2 FYNNEI. Here the CDR3 DNA reads TGTGCCAGCTCGGGGGGACTAGCGGGGGGCTCAGATGAGCAGTTCTTC. Translated, it gives CASSGGLAGGSDEQFF.

This chain connects TRBV10-3 to TRBJ1-2; 11 bases match TRBD1. Germline CDR1 is ENHRY and CDR2 is SYGVKD. After removal of 7 bases from V and 8 bases from J, the junction contained 3 bases not matched to a gene. This CDR3 is 12 amino acids long. The CDR3 region has the DNA TGTGCCATCAAGGACAGGGGGCCAGGCTACACCTTC. It translates to CAIKDRGPGYTF.

This clone was seen more than once but under ten times. This chain joins TRBV5-6 and TRBJ1-2, with a possible D match to TRBD1 (6 bases). Between the trimmed V and J ends, which lost 3 bases and 8 bases, there was a span of 17 bases. The CDR3 sequence is 14 residues long. Germline V gene data show CDR1 as SGHDT and CDR2 as YYEEEE. Written as DNA, the CDR3 is TGTGCCAGCAGCTATCCACGCAGGGGCTGGGGCTACACCTTC. It encodes CASSYPRRGWGYTF.

This rearrangement joins TRBV6-1 to TRBJ2-5; 7 nucleotides line up with TRBD1. J was trimmed by 1 base and V by 6 bases; bases with no gene match: 5. The CDR3 runs 14 residues. Germline V gene sequence: CDR1 MNHNS, CDR2 SASEGT. This chain's CDR3 is CASRLWDSQETQYF. The CDR3 DNA sequence: TGTGCCAGCAGGCTCTGGGACAGCCAAGAGACCCAGTACTTC.

Remarks on this clone: At one of its ends the junction is not consistent with the germline gene, which may arise from a read error. This sample also contains other DNA sequences that code for the same CDR3. The chain uses TRBV6-1 and TRBJ1-2; 8 positions agree with TRBD1. Per germline, CDR1 MNHNS and CDR2 SASEGT. The CDR3 has 14 residues. CDR3 in amino acids: CARGPGGGSYGYTF. As DNA, the CDR3 is TGCGCCAGGGGACCAGGGGGCGGCAGCTATGGCTACACCTTC.

The chain links TRBV6-5 to TRBJ2-7; 7 nucleotides line up with TRBD2. Germline V lookup: CDR1 MNHEY, CDR2 SVGAGI. V lost 0 bases and J lost 1; bases outside the gene matches: 0. There are 14 residues in the CDR3. Here the CDR3 DNA reads TGTGCCAGCAGTTACTCCGGGAGGTCCTACGAGCAGTACTTC. Protein sequence: CASSYSGRSYEQYF.

The chain employs TRBV2 and TRBJ1-2; tentative D call: TRBD1 (5 bases). Trimming took off 4 bases at V and 1 base at J, with 7 bases between the two ends. The germline V gene has CDR1 SNHLY and CDR2 FYNNEI. This CDR3 has 13 residues. The CDR3 DNA reads as TGTGCCAGCAGTGGACAGCTTAACTATGGCTACACCTTC. Amino acid sequence: CASSGQLNYGYTF.

The chain employs TRBV2 and TRBJ2-7, with D uncertain. The germline V gene has CDR1 SNHLY and CDR2 FYNNEI. CDR3 length: 16 residues. The germline V and J ends were trimmed by 5 bases and 9 bases, with 26 bases remaining between them. CDR3 sequence reads: CASSSLLVQSESGQYF. The CDR3 region has the DNA TGTGCCAGCAGTTCCCTCCTAGTCCAGTCCGAATCCGGGCAGTACTTC.

This clone was detected once. This chain links TRBV6-1 with TRBJ1-1; D perhaps matches TRBD1 (6 bases). Deletions cut 5 bases from V and 11 bases from J, with 12 bases between. This CDR3 spans 11 amino acids. Germline CDR1 and CDR2: MNHNS and SASEGT. The CDR3, as DNA: TGTGCCAGCAGTCATGCAGGGGAGGCTTTCTTT. It translates to CASSHAGEAFF.

The chain links TRBV6-1 to TRBJ1-2; D gene uncertain. The CDR3 extends over 15 amino acids. Germline loops: CDR1 MNHNS, CDR2 SASEGT. V was pared by 2 bases and J by 6 bases, with 16 bases between. CDR3 amino acids: CASSERRNLEDGYTF. The DNA for the CDR3 is TGTGCCAGCAGTGAAAGGCGCAATCTCGAGGATGGCTACACCTTC.

This clone is a singleton in its sample. J is TRBJ1-2 and V is TRBV15; D is unresolved. The V and J ends lost 2 bases and 2 bases respectively, with 12 bases between them. Germline loops: CDR1 LNHNV, CDR2 YYDKDF (reference sequence). CDR3 size: 15 residues. The CDR3 reads CATSRYRFENYGYTF. CDR3 nucleotides: TGTGCCACCAGCAGATACAGATTTGAGAACTATGGCTACACCTTC.

The chain couples TRBV29-1 to TRBJ2-5; D possibly corresponds to TRBD1 (5 bases). The CDR3 is 12 amino acids. Germline values: CDR1 SQVTM, CDR2 ANQGSEA. The V end was cut by 5 bases, the J end by 6 bases, with 13 bases between. The CDR3: CSVSGYEQTQYF. CDR3 DNA: TGCAGCGTTTCAGGGTACGAGCAGACCCAGTACTTC.

This clone appeared a few times. For the CDR3, the DNA is TGCGCCAGCAGTGAAGGACCGGGGGTAGCTGGAGGGGACACTGAAGCTTTCTTT. Translated, it gives CASSEGPGVAGGDTEAFF. The chain recombines TRBV10-2 with TRBJ1-1, with a possible D match to TRBD1 (5 bases). The V end lost 3 bases, the J end lost 3 bases, and 23 bases lay between the germline ends. Per germline, CDR1 WSHSY and CDR2 SAAADI. The CDR3 is 18 amino acids.